This T cell receptor (beta chain) was captured by sequencing in a study of cytomegalovirus exposure and HLA in healthy donors. The CDR3 is made up of 16 amino acids. Germline V CDR1 and CDR2: MNHNY, SVGAGI (reference sequence). The V and J ends lost 0 bases and 2 bases respectively, with 13 bases between them. 60 Vbeta and 13 Jbeta primers were used in PCR. TCRdb's table, derived via immunoSEQ multiplex PCR, lists solely in-frame clones and lacks some. This sample has 90,000 to 140,000 clones, with roughly 76% found just once. The source is a man aged 25-45 years in good health and CMV-seropositive. The chain carries TRBV6-6 and TRBJ2-5; D perhaps matches TRBD2 (6 bases). The sample was PBMCs. CDR3: CASSYSNRDLQETQYF. CDR3 nucleotides: TGTGCCAGCAGTTACTCGAATCGGGACTTACAAGAGACCCAGTACTTC.